Below are 17 T cell receptor beta chains sequenced from a single sample in a study of brain T cells in children with intractable seizures. Here immunoSEQ multiplex PCR was the method, and the copy in TCRdb shows in-frame clones only, minus some. The data contain about 80,000 clones, about 93% of them singletons. The sequencing here drew on peripheral blood, taken at surgery. Receptors originate from a girl aged 2 to 10 with Rasmussen encephalitis and intractable seizures.

The V gene is TRBV5-4, the J gene TRBJ2-5; D may be TRBD1 (6 bases). The germline V and J ends were trimmed by 3 bases and 3 bases, with 12 bases remaining between them. CDR1 and CDR2 from the germline V gene are SGHNT and YYREEE (reference sequence). The CDR3 spans 14 residues. CDR3 protein: CASSSGTKKETQYF. CDR3 nucleotides: TGTGCCAGCAGCTCCGGGACAAAAAAAGAGACCCAGTACTTC.

The chain has TRBV10-2 and TRBJ2-3; the match to TRBD1 covers 7 bases. The CDR3 totals 13 residues. The germline V gene has CDR1 WSHSY and CDR2 SAAADI. With V trimmed by 4 bases and J by 4 bases, 2 bases remained unmatched. The CDR3 region is CASSGTGADTQYF. As DNA, the CDR3 is TGCGCCAGCAGTGGCACAGGGGCAGATACGCAGTATTTT.

The V and J genes are TRBV2 and TRBJ1-6; D perhaps matches TRBD1 (5 bases). V dropped 2 bases and J dropped 9 bases, with 11 bases sitting between them. Germline loops: CDR1 SNHLY, CDR2 FYNNEI. The CDR3 is 14 residues long. The CDR3 sequence is CASSERGISSPLHF. CDR3 coding DNA: TGTGCCAGCAGTGAACGGGGGATTAGTTCACCCCTCCACTTT.

The genes are TRBV11-2 and TRBJ2-3, with a possible D match to TRBD2 (5 bases). The CDR3 is 14 residues long. V dropped 4 bases and J dropped 8 bases, with 16 bases sitting between them. Germline V lookup: CDR1 SGHAT, CDR2 FQNNGV. This CDR3 reads CASSSRLGVRTQYF. The CDR3 coding sequence is TGTGCCAGCAGCTCCCGATTGGGAGTACGTACGCAGTATTTT.

This sequence joins TRBV5-6 and TRBJ1-6; D perhaps matches TRBD1 (6 bases). V was clipped by 2 bases and J by 7 bases, with 13 bases between them. Germline CDR1 and CDR2: SGHDT and YYEEEE. The CDR3 is 15 residues long. The CDR3 DNA reads as TGTGCCAGCAGCTTAAGACAGGTTCCGAATTCACCCCTCCACTTT. It translates to CASSLRQVPNSPLHF.

The chain has TRBV7-9 and TRBJ2-3; 7 nucleotides agree with TRBD2. CDR1 and CDR2 from the germline V gene are SEHNR and FQNEAQ (reference sequence). The V segment lost 5 bases and the J segment 3 bases; nucleotides outside the gene matches: 11. The CDR3 consists of 16 residues. This CDR3 is CASSLFGREWTDTQYF. CDR3 sequence (DNA): TGTGCCAGCAGCCTGTTTGGGCGGGAGTGGACAGATACGCAGTATTTT. Together with reference TRBV7-9 and TRBJ2-3, the CDR3 gives the full variable domain: DTGVSQNPRHKITKRGQNVTFRCDPISEHNRLYWYRQTLGQGPEFLTYFQNEAQLEKSRLLSDRFSAERPKGSFSTLEIQRTEQGDSAMYLCASSLFGREWTDTQYFGPGTRLTVL.

V is TRBV11-3 and J is TRBJ2-5, with TRBD2 identical over 7 bases. The CDR3 is made up of 15 amino acids. V lost 4 bases, J lost 2 bases, and 7 bases stayed unmatched. Germline-derived CDR1 and CDR2 are SGHNT and YENEEA. The CDR3 DNA is TGTGCCAGCAGCTCCCCCTGGGGGGGTCAAGAGACCCAGTACTTC. Translated, it gives CASSSPWGGQETQYF.

A few counts support this clone. The chain links TRBV3-1 (or the pseudogene TRBV3-2) to TRBJ2-4; D remains ambiguous. Trimming shortened V by 1 base and J by 10 bases, and 8 bases separated the two germline ends. Germline V gene lookup returns CDR1 LGHDT and CDR2 YNNKEL (reference sequence). The CDR3 covers 12 residues. The DNA of the CDR3 is TGTGCCAGCAGCCAAGGCTGGGGTATTCAGTACTTC. Its protein is CASSQGWGIQYF.

V is TRBV12-3 or TRBV12-4 and J is TRBJ1-1; tentatively, D is TRBD1 (6 bases). V lost 3 bases and J 1 base, leaving 6 bases between the germline ends. The CDR3 has 13 residues. CDR3 DNA: TGTGCCAGCAGTTTGACAGGGAACACTGAAGCTTTCTTT. It yields the protein CASSLTGNTEAFF.

The CDR3 is CATKRAGNYGYTF. Here the CDR3 DNA reads TGTGCCACCAAGAGAGCTGGGAACTATGGCTACACCTTC. The genes are TRBV24-1 and TRBJ1-2; D not certain. Germline V gene data show CDR1 as KGHDR and CDR2 as SFDVKD. The ends were cut back, 8 bases at V and 2 bases at J, with 11 bases in the middle. The CDR3 has 13 residues.

V is TRBV23-1 and J is TRBJ1-2; D ambiguous. TRBV23-1 is flagged as an ORF with uncertain function. The ends were cut back, 4 bases at V and 2 bases at J, with 11 bases in the middle. The CDR3 has 14 residues. The CDR3 is CASSLDSTNYGYTF. For the CDR3, the DNA is TGCGCCAGCAGTCTGGATTCGACAAACTATGGCTACACCTTC.

The CDR3 DNA reads TGTGCCAGCAGCGCCCGTCGGGACAAATCCCATGAGCAGTTCTTC. Residues: CASSARRDKSHEQFF. This sequence joins TRBV4-2 and TRBJ2-1; the D gene is possibly TRBD1 (6 bases). Deletions cut 5 bases from V and 8 bases from J, with 19 bases between. In germline, CDR1 is LGHNA, CDR2 YNFKEQ. The CDR3 is 15 amino acids.

The genes are TRBV9 and TRBJ2-2; D gene uncertain. The germline V gene has CDR1 SGDLS and CDR2 YYNGEE. Trimming cost V 5 bases and J 4 bases, with 6 bases left between them. The CDR3 has 12 amino acids. The CDR3 loop is CASSPFTGELFF. In DNA, the CDR3 is TGTGCCAGCAGTCCCTTCACCGGGGAGCTGTTTTTT.

The chain is built from TRBV7-2 and TRBJ2-2; no clear D. Per germline, CDR1 SGHTA and CDR2 FQGNSA. Deletions cut 5 bases from V and 1 base from J, with 11 bases between. There are 15 residues in the CDR3. The CDR3 DNA reads TGTGCCAGCAGCCCTCGGACGAGGAACACCGGGGAGCTGTTTTTT. It codes for CASSPRTRNTGELFF.

The CDR3 coding sequence is TGTGCCAGCAGGCTGGCCGCCTCACCCCTCCACTTT. It codes for CASRLAASPLHF. V is TRBV6-5 and J is TRBJ1-6; D unresolved. This CDR3 contains 12 residues. Trimming shortened V by 6 bases and J by 10 bases, and 10 bases separated the two germline ends. From germline, CDR1 is MNHEY and CDR2 SVGAGI.

V and J are TRBV5-1 and TRBJ2-7; unclear D gene. The CDR3 totals 16 residues. Germline V gene data show CDR1 as SGHRS and CDR2 as YFSETQ. V was pared by 4 bases and J by 6 bases, with 23 bases between. The CDR3 DNA is TGCGCCAGCAGCGTGGGTACCGGGCCTCCAGGCGGCGAGCAGTACTTC. This codes for CASSVGTGPPGGEQYF.

The chain employs TRBV5-6 and TRBJ2-2; possibly TRBD2 for D (6 bases). V was shortened by 4 bases and J by 2 bases, with 15 bases between the two germline ends. CDR1 is SGHDT, CDR2 YYEEEE, per germline. The CDR3 spans 16 residues. The CDR3 region is CASSPPTSPNTGELFF. The CDR3 DNA reads TGTGCCAGCAGCCCCCCTACTAGCCCTAACACCGGGGAGCTGTTTTTT.